This T cell receptor beta chain emerged from a study of technical replicates of blood from a handful of donors. The CDR3 consists of 14 residues. Trimming took off 0 bases at V and 4 bases at J, with 9 bases between the two ends. The V gene's germline CDR1 is LGHNA and CDR2 YSLEER. Produced via immunoSEQ multiplex PCR; TCRdb's table is partial and in-frame only. The repertoire holds tens of thousands of clones, with more than 80% as singletons. This rearrangement joins TRBV4-3 to TRBJ1-1; tentative D call: TRBD1 (5 bases). The sequence was collected from a human donor in good health. Some clones in this sample may be carry-over from other donors' samples. Source material: PBMCs. The CDR3 spells CASSQDTGGTEAFF. The DNA of the CDR3 is TGCGCCAGCAGCCAAGACACAGGCGGCACTGAAGCTTTCTTT.